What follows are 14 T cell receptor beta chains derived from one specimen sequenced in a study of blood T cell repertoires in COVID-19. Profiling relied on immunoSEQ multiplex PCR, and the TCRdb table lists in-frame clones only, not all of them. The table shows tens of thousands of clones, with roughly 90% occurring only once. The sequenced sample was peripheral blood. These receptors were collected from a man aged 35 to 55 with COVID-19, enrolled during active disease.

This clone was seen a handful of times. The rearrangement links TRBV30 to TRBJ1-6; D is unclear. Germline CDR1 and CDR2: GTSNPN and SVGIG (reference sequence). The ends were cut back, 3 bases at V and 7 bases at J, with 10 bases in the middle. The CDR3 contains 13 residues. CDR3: CAWRVTWNSPLHF. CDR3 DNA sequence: TGTGCCTGGAGGGTGACATGGAATTCACCCCTCCACTTT.

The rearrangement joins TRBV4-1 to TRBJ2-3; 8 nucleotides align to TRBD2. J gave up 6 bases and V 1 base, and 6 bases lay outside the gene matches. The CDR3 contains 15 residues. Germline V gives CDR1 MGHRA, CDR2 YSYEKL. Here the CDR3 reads CASSQVRGGKDTQYF. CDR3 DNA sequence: TGCGCCAGCAGCCAAGTTCGGGGGGGCAAGGATACGCAGTATTTT.

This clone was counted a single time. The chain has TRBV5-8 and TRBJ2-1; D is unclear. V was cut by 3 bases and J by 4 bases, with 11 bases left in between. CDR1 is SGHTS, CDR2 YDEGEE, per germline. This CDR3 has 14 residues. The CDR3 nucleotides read TGTGCCAGCAGCTCGGGTGAGTTGTACAATGAGCAGTTCTTC. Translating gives CASSSGELYNEQFF.

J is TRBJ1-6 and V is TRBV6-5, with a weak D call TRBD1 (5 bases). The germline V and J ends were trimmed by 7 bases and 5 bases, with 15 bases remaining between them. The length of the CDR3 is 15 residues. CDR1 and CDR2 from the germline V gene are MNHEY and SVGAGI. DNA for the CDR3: TGTGCCAGCACATCTAAACAGGTCAATAATTCACCCCTCCACTTT. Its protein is CASTSKQVNNSPLHF.

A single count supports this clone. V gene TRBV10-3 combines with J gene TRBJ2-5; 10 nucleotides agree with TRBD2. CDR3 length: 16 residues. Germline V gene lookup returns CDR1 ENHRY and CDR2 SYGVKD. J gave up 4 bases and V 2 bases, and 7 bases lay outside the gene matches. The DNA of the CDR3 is TGTGCCATCAGTGAGCCGGCTAGCGGGAGTGCAGAGACCCAGTACTTC. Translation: CAISEPASGSAETQYF.

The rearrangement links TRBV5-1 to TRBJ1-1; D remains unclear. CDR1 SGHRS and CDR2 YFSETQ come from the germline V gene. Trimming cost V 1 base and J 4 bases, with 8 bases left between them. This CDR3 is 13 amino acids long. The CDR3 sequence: CASSLRESTEAFF. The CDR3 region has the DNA TGCGCCAGCAGCTTGAGGGAGAGCACTGAAGCTTTCTTT.

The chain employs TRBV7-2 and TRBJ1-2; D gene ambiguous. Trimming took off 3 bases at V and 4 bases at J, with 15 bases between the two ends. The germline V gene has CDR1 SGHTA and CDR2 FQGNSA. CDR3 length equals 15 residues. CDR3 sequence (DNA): TGTGCCAGCAGCTTCTTGGCCGCTGGGCCCTATGGCTACACCTTC. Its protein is CASSFLAAGPYGYTF. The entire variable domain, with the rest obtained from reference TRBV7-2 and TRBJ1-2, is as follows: GAGVSQSPSNKVTEKGKDVELRCDPISGHTALYWYRQSLGQGLEFLIYFQGNSAPDKSGLPSDRFSAERTGGSVSTLTIQRTQQEDSAVYLCASSFLAAGPYGYTFGSGTRLTVV.

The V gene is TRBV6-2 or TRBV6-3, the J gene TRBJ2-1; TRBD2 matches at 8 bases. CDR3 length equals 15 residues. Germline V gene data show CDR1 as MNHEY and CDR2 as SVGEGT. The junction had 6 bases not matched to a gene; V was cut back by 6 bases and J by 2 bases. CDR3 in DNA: TGTGCCAGCAGCGTTGGCGGGGGGACCTACAATGAGCAGTTCTTC. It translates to CASSVGGGTYNEQFF.

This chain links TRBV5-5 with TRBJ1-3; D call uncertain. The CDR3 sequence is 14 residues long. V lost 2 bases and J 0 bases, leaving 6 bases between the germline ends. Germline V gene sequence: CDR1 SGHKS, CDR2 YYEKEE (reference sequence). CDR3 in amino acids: CASSFSSSGNTIYF. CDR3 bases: TGTGCCAGCAGCTTTAGTAGCTCTGGAAACACCATATATTTT.

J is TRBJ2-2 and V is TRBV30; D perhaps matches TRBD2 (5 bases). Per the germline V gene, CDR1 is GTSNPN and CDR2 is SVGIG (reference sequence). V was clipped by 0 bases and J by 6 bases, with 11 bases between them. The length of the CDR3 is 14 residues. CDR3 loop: CAWSVRGTAGELFF. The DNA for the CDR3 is TGTGCCTGGAGTGTACGGGGTACGGCCGGGGAGCTGTTTTTT.

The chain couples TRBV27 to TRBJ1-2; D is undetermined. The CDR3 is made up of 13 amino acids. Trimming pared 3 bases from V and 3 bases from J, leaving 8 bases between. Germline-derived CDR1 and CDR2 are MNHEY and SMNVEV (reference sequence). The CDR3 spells CASSFAGDYGYTF. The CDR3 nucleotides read TGTGCCAGCAGTTTCGCAGGTGACTATGGCTACACCTTC.

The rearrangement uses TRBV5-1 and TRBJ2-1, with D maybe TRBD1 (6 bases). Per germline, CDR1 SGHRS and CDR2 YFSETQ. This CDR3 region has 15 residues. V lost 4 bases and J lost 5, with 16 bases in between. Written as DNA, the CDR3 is TGCGCCAGCAGCCCTCGGGACACCCAGCACAATGAGCAGTTCTTC. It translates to CASSPRDTQHNEQFF.

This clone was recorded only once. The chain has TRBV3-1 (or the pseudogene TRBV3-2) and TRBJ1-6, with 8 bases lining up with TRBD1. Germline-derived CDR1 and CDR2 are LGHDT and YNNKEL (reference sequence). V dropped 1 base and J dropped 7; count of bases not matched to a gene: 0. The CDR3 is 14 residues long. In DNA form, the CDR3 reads TGTGCCAGCAGCCAAGGGACAGGGAATTCACCCCTCCACTTT. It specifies CASSQGTGNSPLHF.

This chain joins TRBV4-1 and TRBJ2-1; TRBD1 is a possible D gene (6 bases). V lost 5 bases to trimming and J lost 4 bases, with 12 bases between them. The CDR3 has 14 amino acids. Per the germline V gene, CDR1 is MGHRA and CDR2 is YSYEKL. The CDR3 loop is CASSVRDTYNEQFF. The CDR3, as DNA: TGCGCCAGCAGCGTACGGGACACTTACAATGAGCAGTTCTTC.